A selection of T cell receptor beta chains follows, all from one sample in a study of shared clonotypes between healthy human individuals. Profiling relied on immunoSEQ multiplex PCR, and the TCRdb table lists in-frame clones only, not all of them. The sample contains about 1,900,000 clones, just under 95% of which appear only once. Material: naive CD8+ T cells sorted from blood. These receptors all come from a man aged 18 to 29 in good health. Each CDR3 is given with its conserved first and last residue. A D gene is named only where the DNA matches it firmly. Expanded clones are given a class, and other clones once, few, many or no size at all.

clone size,CDR3 length,D gene,V gene,J gene,CDR3 DNA,CDR3 protein
-,17,TRBD2,TRBV7-8,TRBJ2-1,TGTGCCAGCAGCATTTGGACTAGCGGGAGGATATACAATGAGCAGTTCTTC,CASSIWTSGRIYNEQFF
few,12,-,TRBV28,TRBJ1-1,TGTGCCAGCAGTGGCAGGGGTACTGAAGCTTTCTTT,CASSGRGTEAFF
-,14,TRBD2,TRBV28,TRBJ2-5,TGTGCCAGCAGTTTAGCGGGGGGCGTTGAGACCCAGTACTTC,CASSLAGGVETQYF
-,14,-,TRBV4-1,TRBJ2-3,TGCGCCAGCAGCCAAGTAGACGGCACAGATACGCAGTATTTT,CASSQVDGTDTQYF
once,14,-,TRBV10-2,TRBJ2-3,TGCGCCACCAACACGGGGCGCGGCACAGATACGCAGTATTTT,CATNTGRGTDTQYF
-,16,-,TRBV6-5,TRBJ1-1,TGTGCCAGCAGTTACTCGATGCAAGAGATGAACACTGAAGCTTTCTTT,CASSYSMQEMNTEAFF
-,16,TRBD2,TRBV7-9,TRBJ2-7,TGTGCCAGCAGCTCCACCCGAGCGGGAGGGTTCTACGAGCAGTACTTC,CASSSTRAGGFYEQYF
-,13,-,TRBV30,TRBJ2-2,TGTGCCTGGGGGGGACCGAACACCGGGGAGCTGTTTTTT,CAWGGPNTGELFF
once,15,-,TRBV27,TRBJ2-3,TGTGCCAGCAGTTACGTAGCGGACCCCACAGATACGCAGTATTTT,CASSYVADPTDTQYF
-,13,-,TRBV7-3,TRBJ2-1,TGTGCCAGCAGCTTAAGCGGGGACGGCGGGCAGTTCTTC,CASSLSGDGGQFF
-,17,-,TRBV9,TRBJ1-1,TGTGCCAGCAGCGTAGTTGAAAGGGCAGGGTGGGGCACTGAAGCTTTCTTT,CASSVVERAGWGTEAFF
-,13,TRBD1,TRBV28,TRBJ2-5,TGTGCCACCGAGGGACAGGGACAAGAGACCCAGTACTTC,CATEGQGQETQYF
-,15,TRBD1,TRBV14,TRBJ1-1,TGTGCCAGCACCCATCAGGGGGGGGGCCTAACTGAAGCTTTCTTT,CASTHQGGGLTEAFF
-,14,TRBD2,TRBV30,TRBJ2-5,TGTGCCTGGAGTGTTATAGCGGGACAAGAGACCCAGTACTTC,CAWSVIAGQETQYF
-,14,TRBD1,TRBV19,TRBJ1-6,TGTGCCAGTAGACCGGACAGGGGCGATTCACCCCTCCACTTT,CASRPDRGDSPLHF
-,12,-,TRBV19,TRBJ2-7,TGTGCCAGTAGTCCAGGGGGGTACGAGCAGTACTTC,CASSPGGYEQYF
-,16,-,TRBV27,TRBJ2-7,TGTGCCAGCAGTCCCGCCATCGGGACCTTTTTCTACGAGCAGTACTTC,CASSPAIGTFFYEQYF
-,14,-,TRBV5-1,TRBJ2-7,TGCGCCAGCAGCTCCGACGACATCTGGGAGGAGCAGTACTTC,CASSSDDIWEEQYF
-,15,-,TRBV5-1,TRBJ2-7,TGCGCCAGCAGCTTGAATGGGAATCCGATGGGCGAGCAGTACTTC,CASSLNGNPMGEQYF
once,16,TRBD2,TRBV30,TRBJ2-1,TGTGCCTGGAGTGTACTAGCGGGGGGAACTTACAATGAGCAGTTCTTC,CAWSVLAGGTYNEQFF
-,14,-,TRBV4-1,TRBJ2-5,TGCGCCAGCAGCCAAGTACGTGGAGGAGAGACCCAGTACTTC,CASSQVRGGETQYF
-,16,-,TRBV7-2,TRBJ1-2,TGTGCCAGCAGCTTTCCGACCGGGTGGGGGGACTATGGCTACACCTTC,CASSFPTGWGDYGYTF
-,13,-,TRBV18,TRBJ2-7,TGTGCCAGCTCACCCCCAGACCGCTACGAGCAGTACTTC,CASSPPDRYEQYF
-,13,-,TRBV4-1,TRBJ2-7,TGCGCCAGCAGCCAAAACATAGCCTACGAGCAGTACTTC,CASSQNIAYEQYF
-,16,TRBD1,TRBV7-9,TRBJ2-2,TGTGCCAGCAGCTTAGCCGGGACAGGGTTCGTCGGGGAGCTGTTTTTT,CASSLAGTGFVGELFF
-,13,-,TRBV19,TRBJ2-7,TGTGCCAGTAGCACCGGGCCAGCCTACGAGCAGTACTTC,CASSTGPAYEQYF
-,14,-,TRBV4-3,TRBJ1-4,TGCGCCAGCAGCCAGGGGAGACTCCAAGAAAAACTGTTTTTT,CASSQGRLQEKLFF
-,14,-,TRBV11-2,TRBJ2-3,TGTGCCAGCAGCCGCGACCCGTCCCGGGATACGCAGTATTTT,CASSRDPSRDTQYF
-,13,TRBD1,TRBV2,TRBJ1-1,TGTGCCAGCGAGACGACAGGGTTGACTGAAGCTTTCTTT,CASETTGLTEAFF
-,15,-,TRBV4-1,TRBJ1-2,TGCGCCAGCAGTAAACGGGAGGGGGGTGACTCTGGCTACACCTTC,CASSKREGGDSGYTF
-,15,-,TRBV19,TRBJ2-2,TGTGCCAGTAGTATTACGCGGGGGAACACCGGGGAGCTGTTTTTT,CASSITRGNTGELFF
-,15,TRBD1,TRBV6-5,TRBJ2-5,TGTGCCAGCAGTTTTTTTGGGACAGGGCACGAGACCCAGTACTTC,CASSFFGTGHETQYF
-,15,-,TRBV30,TRBJ1-1,TGTGCCTGGAGGTCTCGCTCAGGGCAAAACACTGAAGCTTTCTTT,CAWRSRSGQNTEAFF
few,13,-,TRBV28,TRBJ1-1,TGTGCCAGCAGTTCACGGCTGAACACTGAAGCTTTCTTT,CASSSRLNTEAFF
-,17,-,TRBV10-3,TRBJ2-5,TGTGCCATCAGTGAGCCCTCCAGGGCGAGGTACCAAGAGACCCAGTACTTC,CAISEPSRARYQETQYF
once,18,TRBD2,TRBV2,TRBJ2-3,TGTGCCAGCAGTGAAGAGGGACTAGCGGGGGGGCAGGCAGATACGCAGTATTTT,CASSEEGLAGGQADTQYF
-,13,-,TRBV5-4,TRBJ1-1,TGTGCCAGCAGCGCTTACCTTGGTACTGAAGCTTTCTTT,CASSAYLGTEAFF
-,15,-,TRBV5-1,TRBJ2-7,TGCGCCAGCAGCTTCGGTCCCTCTGACTCCTACGAGCAGTACTTC,CASSFGPSDSYEQYF
-,15,TRBD1,TRBV28,TRBJ1-2,TGTGCCAGCAACCCAGCAGGGGGTTCCATCTATGGCTACACCTTC,CASNPAGGSIYGYTF
-,15,-,TRBV5-6,TRBJ2-3,TGTGCCAGCAGCTTGGTAGCGCACTACTCAGATACGCAGTATTTT,CASSLVAHYSDTQYF
-,11,-,TRBV6-1,TRBJ2-1,TGTGCCAGCGGTGACGGGAATGAGCAGTTCTTC,CASGDGNEQFF
-,18,-,TRBV9,TRBJ2-1,TGTGCCAGCAGCGTAAATTTGGGGCGTGGCGGATGGGACAATGAGCAGTTCTTC,CASSVNLGRGGWDNEQFF
-,10,-,TRBV21-1,TRBJ2-7,TGTGCCAGCACCCCCACTGCAGGGAACTTC,CASTPTAGNF
-,12,-,TRBV14,TRBJ1-4,TGTGCCAGCAGCCACCACTCGGGGGAACTGTTTTTT,CASSHHSGELFF
-,17,TRBD1,TRBV4-1,TRBJ1-2,TGCGCCAGCAGCCAAGCGCTTTCGGGACAGGGGGACCGCGGCTACACCTTC,CASSQALSGQGDRGYTF
-,16,-,TRBV11-2,TRBJ2-1,TGTGCCAGCAGCTCCACAGGGGCGGGGGGCCACAATGAGCAGTTCTTC,CASSSTGAGGHNEQFF
-,14,TRBD1,TRBV30,TRBJ1-6,TGTGCCTGGAGTTTTGGGACAGGGGTTTCACCCCTCCACTTT,CAWSFGTGVSPLHF
-,15,TRBD1,TRBV25-1,TRBJ2-7,TGTGCCAGCAGTGAATTAAGACAGGGGAGGTACGAGCAGTACTTC,CASSELRQGRYEQYF
-,15,TRBD2,TRBV13,TRBJ2-5,TGTGCCAGCAGCTTTGGACTAGCGGGATCAGAGACCCAGTACTTC,CASSFGLAGSETQYF
-,13,-,TRBV7-9,TRBJ2-2,TGTGCCAGCAGCTTATCAGAGAGACTGGAGCTGTTTTTT,CASSLSERLELFF
-,14,-,TRBV9,TRBJ1-1,TGTGCCAGCAGCGTAGACGGGGGTGGCACTGAAGCTTTCTTT,CASSVDGGGTEAFF
-,16,-,TRBV4-2,TRBJ1-5,TGTGCCAGCAGCCCAAGAGAGTGGGGCCCCAATCAGCCCCAGCATTTT,CASSPREWGPNQPQHF
-,17,TRBD2,TRBV5-4,TRBJ2-7,TGTGCCAGCAGCTTCCGCGAAGGTAGCGGGAGTTTCGACGAGCAGTACTTC,CASSFREGSGSFDEQYF
-,16,TRBD2,TRBV5-6,TRBJ2-3,TGTGCCAGCAGCTTGCCAGGGAGGGAGGCCACAGATACGCAGTATTTT,CASSLPGREATDTQYF